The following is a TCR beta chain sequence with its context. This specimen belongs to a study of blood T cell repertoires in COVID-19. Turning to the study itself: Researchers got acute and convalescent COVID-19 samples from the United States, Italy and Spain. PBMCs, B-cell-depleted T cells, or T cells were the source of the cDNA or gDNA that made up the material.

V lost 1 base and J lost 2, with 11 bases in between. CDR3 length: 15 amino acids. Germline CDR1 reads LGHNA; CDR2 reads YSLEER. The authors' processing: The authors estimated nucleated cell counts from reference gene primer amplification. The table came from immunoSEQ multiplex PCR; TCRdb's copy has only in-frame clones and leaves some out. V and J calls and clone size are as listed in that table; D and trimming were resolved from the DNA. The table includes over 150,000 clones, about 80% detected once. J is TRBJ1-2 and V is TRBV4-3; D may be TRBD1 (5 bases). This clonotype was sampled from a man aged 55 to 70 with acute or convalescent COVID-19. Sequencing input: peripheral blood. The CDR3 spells CASSQGEDTNYGYTF. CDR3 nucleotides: TGCGCCAGCAGCCAAGGCGAGGACACGAACTATGGCTACACCTTC.